Below, 27 T cell receptor beta chains from the same sample are listed, as sequenced in a study of blood T cell repertoires in COVID-19. The repertoire was sequenced with immunoSEQ multiplex PCR; TCRdb's copy has only in-frame clones and lacks some. The sample comprises under 150,000 clones, 81% of which are singletons, and around 1.5% rests with the top ten. The specimen was peripheral blood. These receptors originate from a man aged 45-65 years with acute or convalescent COVID-19.

The rearrangement joins TRBV10-3 to TRBJ1-1; TRBD1 is a possible D gene (6 bases). Germline CDR1 reads ENHRY; CDR2 reads SYGVKD. V was pared by 7 bases and J by 6 bases, with 12 bases between. This CDR3 has 12 residues. DNA for the CDR3: TGTGCCATCAAAGGACAGTCCTCTGAAGCTTTCTTT. This translates into CAIKGQSSEAFF.

The chain carries TRBV12-2 and TRBJ2-7; the table gives TRBD1 as D, unverified against the DNA. TRBV12-2 is a documented pseudogene. The CDR3 length is 16 residues. CDR3 bases: TGTGCAAGTCGCTTAGCGATTCAGGGGTTATCCTACGAGCAGTACTTC. Translation: CASRLAIQGLSYEQYF.

The chain's CDR3 is CATSDTGYGEKLFF. CDR3 coding DNA: TGTGCCACCAGTGATACAGGGTACGGTGAAAAACTGTTTTTT. V and J are TRBV24-1 and TRBJ1-4, with D perhaps TRBD1 (6 bases). The length of the CDR3 is 14 residues. The V and J ends lost 3 bases and 7 bases respectively, with 11 bases between them. Looked up from germline, CDR1 is KGHDR and CDR2 is SFDVKD.

This sequence joins TRBV3-1 (or the pseudogene TRBV3-2) and TRBJ2-3, with 7 bases fitting TRBD2. V shed 8 bases, J shed 8 bases, and the junction held 4 bases outside the gene matches. Germline loops: CDR1 LGHDT, CDR2 YNNKEL (reference sequence). The CDR3 is 11 residues long. The CDR3 DNA follows: TGTGCCAGCGCGGGGGACCTTACGCAGTATTTT. Translated, it gives CASAGDLTQYF.

This chain links TRBV30 with TRBJ2-3, with D possibly being TRBD1 (6 bases). The V end lost 2 bases, the J end lost 1 base, and 7 bases lay between the germline ends. The CDR3 length is 13 residues. From germline, CDR1 is GTSNPN and CDR2 SVGIG (reference sequence). CDR3 loop: CAWSQGRTDTQYF. The DNA of the CDR3 is TGTGCCTGGAGTCAGGGGCGCACAGATACGCAGTATTTT.

The rearrangement uses TRBV6-2 or TRBV6-3 and TRBJ2-1, with TRBD2 matching 11 bases. The ends lost 1 base at V and 5 bases at J; junction bases unmatched: 4. The CDR3 sequence is 16 residues long. Germline V CDR1 and CDR2: MNHEY, SVGEGT. DNA for the CDR3: TGTGCCAGCAGTTACTTTAGCGGGGGGGATAACAATGAGCAGTTCTTC. Translation: CASSYFSGGDNNEQFF.

This chain connects TRBV6-1 to TRBJ2-2; TRBD1 is a possible D gene (5 bases). This CDR3 is 15 amino acids long. Between the trimmed V and J ends, which lost 1 base and 9 bases, there was a span of 15 bases. Germline lookup yields CDR1 MNHNS and CDR2 SASEGT. CDR3 residues: CASSEEQALRRELFF. The CDR3 DNA sequence: TGTGCCAGCAGTGAAGAACAGGCCCTACGGAGGGAGCTGTTTTTT.

The rearrangement joins TRBV3-1 (or the pseudogene TRBV3-2) to TRBJ1-1, with D possibly matching TRBD1 (5 bases). Germline V CDR1 and CDR2: LGHDT, YNNKEL (reference sequence). V lost 3 bases, J lost 3 bases, and 17 bases lay in between. The CDR3 has 16 residues. For the CDR3, the DNA is TGTGCCAGCAGCCATCATGGGGGGGGGAGTGACACTGAAGCTTTCTTT. It is translated as CASSHHGGGSDTEAFF.

The sample holds one count of this clone. This rearrangement joins TRBV5-1 to TRBJ2-3; 10 nucleotides align to TRBD2. The CDR3 covers 18 residues. Germline loops: CDR1 SGHRS, CDR2 YFSETQ. Trimming cost V 4 bases and J 1 base; bases outside gene matches: 12. Here the CDR3 reads CASSPRTLGLARTDTQYF. The CDR3 DNA follows: TGCGCCAGCAGCCCCCGGACCCTGGGACTAGCGCGCACAGATACGCAGTATTTT. The full variable domain, its missing parts supplied by reference TRBV5-1 and TRBJ2-3, is KAGVTQTPRYLIKTRGQQVTLSCSPISGHRSVSWYQQTPGQGLQFLFEYFSETQRNKGNFPGRFSGRQFSNSRSEMNVSTLELGDSALYLCASSPRTLGLARTDTQYFGPGTRLTVL.

V gene TRBV18 combines with J gene TRBJ2-3; 12 positions agree with TRBD1. Germline V gene sequence: CDR1 KGHSH, CDR2 LQKENI. V trimming: 6 bases; J trimming: 6 bases; junction bases outside the gene matches: 7. CDR3 length: 15 amino acids. CDR3: CASSPGQGAGDTQYF. The DNA of the CDR3 is TGTGCCAGCTCCCCGGGACAGGGGGCTGGGGATACGCAGTATTTT.

The gene calls are TRBV5-6 and TRBJ1-5; TRBD1 aligns across 9 bases. CDR1 and CDR2 from the germline V gene are SGHDT and YYEEEE. There are 13 residues in the CDR3. J was trimmed by 6 bases and V by 4 bases; bases with no gene match: 2. CDR3 sequence: CASSRTGVQPQHF. The CDR3 DNA is TGTGCCAGCAGCCGGACAGGGGTTCAGCCCCAGCATTTT.

CDR3 in amino acids: CASSPRLGGDQGYTF. DNA for the CDR3: TGTGCCAGCAGCCCTCGATTAGGGGGCGACCAGGGCTACACCTTC. The rearrangement joins TRBV14 to TRBJ1-2; 7 bases are shared with TRBD1. V was clipped by 4 bases and J by 8 bases; unmatched bases: 13. Per the germline V gene, CDR1 is SGHDN and CDR2 is FVKESK. This CDR3 has 15 residues.

The rearrangement joins TRBV10-3 to TRBJ2-3; TRBD2 aligns across 10 bases. Germline lookup yields CDR1 ENHRY and CDR2 SYGVKD. V was pared by 7 bases and J by 5 bases, with 6 bases of the junction left unmatched. The CDR3 has 14 amino acids. The DNA of the CDR3 is TGTGCCATCAAGCCAGCGGGGGGGTTAGATACGCAGTATTTT. Residues: CAIKPAGGLDTQYF.

The chain carries TRBV5-4 and TRBJ2-7; unclear D gene. Trimming cost V 0 bases and J 0 bases, with 16 bases left between them. The CDR3 is 17 residues long. Germline CDR1 SGHNT, CDR2 YYREEE (reference sequence). This chain's CDR3 is CASSLGPWAESSYEQYF. The CDR3 DNA follows: TGTGCCAGCAGCTTGGGTCCCTGGGCAGAGAGCTCCTACGAGCAGTACTTC.

The chain uses TRBV10-3 and TRBJ1-5; TRBD1 aligns across 7 bases. V was pared by 0 bases and J by 5 bases, with 4 bases of the junction left unmatched. The germline gives CDR1 ENHRY, CDR2 SYGVKD. The CDR3 sequence is 15 residues long. The CDR3 region is CAISESQGGHQPQHF. CDR3 in DNA: TGTGCCATCAGTGAGTCGCAGGGGGGCCATCAGCCCCAGCATTTT.

J is TRBJ1-2 and V is TRBV5-1; the D gene is possibly TRBD1 (5 bases). The germline CDR1 and CDR2 sequences are SGHRS and YFSETQ. The CDR3 is 13 amino acids. V lost 4 bases, J lost 7 bases, and 14 bases lay in between. The CDR3 spells CASSPAREVGYTF. CDR3 bases: TGCGCCAGCAGCCCGGCCAGGGAAGTTGGCTACACCTTC.

The chain recombines TRBV27 with TRBJ1-5; D is undetermined. The V end lost 3 bases, the J end lost 0 bases, and 9 bases lay between the germline ends. Germline CDR1 reads MNHEY; CDR2 reads SMNVEV (reference sequence). The CDR3 consists of 15 residues. As DNA, the CDR3 is TGTGCCAGCAGTTTTATGGCTGATAGCAATCAGCCCCAGCATTTT. The encoded protein is CASSFMADSNQPQHF.

The J gene is TRBJ2-2, the V gene TRBV5-1; 7 nucleotides agree with TRBD1. Germline CDR1 is SGHRS and CDR2 is YFSETQ. The ends lost 3 bases at V and 4 bases at J; junction bases unmatched: 3. The CDR3 consists of 14 residues. The CDR3 bases are TGCGCCAGCAGCTGGGACAGTTTCACCGGGGAGCTGTTTTTT. Its translation: CASSWDSFTGELFF.

J is TRBJ2-2 and V is TRBV2; no definite D call. Germline V CDR1 and CDR2: SNHLY, FYNNEI. Trimming pared 4 bases from V and 1 base from J, leaving 7 bases between. CDR3 length: 14 amino acids. The CDR3 loop is CASSGRQNTGELFF. CDR3 DNA sequence: TGTGCCAGCAGTGGTAGACAGAACACCGGGGAGCTGTTTTTT.

The chain couples TRBV5-1 to TRBJ2-1, with a possible D match to TRBD1 (5 bases). This CDR3 region has 16 residues. V lost 1 base, J lost 1 base, and 12 bases lay in between. CDR1 and CDR2 from the germline V gene are SGHRS and YFSETQ. The CDR3 region is CASSLFDSGSYNEQFF. Written as DNA, the CDR3 is TGCGCCAGCAGCTTGTTCGACTCAGGGTCCTACAATGAGCAGTTCTTC.

The table lists this clone with a count of one. The chain is built from TRBV6-5 and TRBJ2-3; 8 nucleotides match TRBD1. The CDR3 covers 15 residues. V dropped 6 bases and J dropped 3; count of bases not matched to a gene: 8. In germline, CDR1 is MNHEY, CDR2 SVGAGI. The CDR3 nucleotides read TGTGCCAGCAGAAGACAGGGGTCACCTACAGATACGCAGTATTTT. Translating gives CASRRQGSPTDTQYF.

The chain employs TRBV7-3 and TRBJ1-1; 10 nucleotides align to TRBD1. This CDR3 has 16 amino acids. Germline V gene lookup returns CDR1 SGHTA and CDR2 FQGTGA. V lost 5 bases and J lost 5; bases outside the gene matches: 11. CDR3 in amino acids: CASSQAVGTGDTEAFF. CDR3 coding DNA: TGTGCCAGCAGCCAAGCTGTAGGGACAGGGGATACTGAAGCTTTCTTT.

The V and J genes are TRBV11-2 and TRBJ1-2; TRBD1 is a possible D gene (5 bases). Trimming took off 5 bases at V and 4 bases at J, with 14 bases between the two ends. CDR3 size: 14 residues. CDR1 is SGHAT, CDR2 FQNNGV, per germline. Written as DNA, the CDR3 is TGTGCCAGCAGCGCCGCCGCTGGGGCCTATGGCTACACCTTC. As protein: CASSAAAGAYGYTF.

V usage is TRBV7-2 and J usage is TRBJ2-1; TRBD2 aligns across 13 bases. With V trimmed by 0 bases and J by 9 bases, 8 bases remained unmatched. The CDR3 is 17 amino acids. Germline values: CDR1 SGHTA, CDR2 FQGNSA. DNA of the CDR3: TGTGCCAGCAGCTTAGCGTCCCGACTAGCGGGGGGTGGTGAGCAGTTCTTC. This gives the protein CASSLASRLAGGGEQFF.

The chain carries TRBV6-1 and TRBJ1-6; D not certain. This CDR3 spans 13 amino acids. The V end was cut by 2 bases, the J end by 7 bases, with 6 bases between. The germline CDR1 and CDR2 sequences are MNHNS and SASEGT. CDR3 in amino acids: CASSEFENSPLHF. The DNA of the CDR3 is TGTGCCAGCAGTGAATTTGAGAATTCACCCCTCCACTTT.

This chain connects TRBV9 to TRBJ1-2; the D gene is possibly TRBD1 (5 bases). The V end lost 0 bases, the J end lost 2 bases, and 11 bases lay between the germline ends. CDR1 and CDR2 (germline): SGDLS, YYNGEE. This CDR3 spans 15 amino acids. The CDR3 DNA follows: TGTGCCAGCAGCGTAGAGTCTCCAGGGAACTATGGCTACACCTTC. This codes for CASSVESPGNYGYTF.

The table lists this clone with a count of one. The chain is built from TRBV2 and TRBJ2-4; 9 bases align to TRBD1. Germline CDR1 is SNHLY and CDR2 is FYNNEI. Germline trimming cut 4 bases from V and 7 bases from J; bases unmatched to any gene: 5. CDR3 length equals 14 residues. The CDR3 DNA follows: TGTGCCAGCAGTGCCTCACAGGGGGCGAACATTCAGTACTTC. Protein sequence: CASSASQGANIQYF.